The sequence of this T cell receptor (beta chain) was determined in a study of blood T cell repertoires in COVID-19. Study-level information: Material from acute and convalescent COVID-19 was sourced from the United States, Italy and Spain. Nucleic acid was either cDNA or gDNA, and it came from T cells, B-cell-depleted T cells, or PBMCs.

Per the authors' pipeline: From reference gene primer amplification, estimates of nucleated cell counts were derived. Produced via immunoSEQ multiplex PCR; TCRdb's table is partial and in-frame only. The DNA was the basis for D and trimming; V, J and clone size are from that table. The sample contains around 95,000 clones, approximately 86% of which appear only once. Sequenced sample: peripheral blood. The source is a human donor in a cohort sampled during active COVID-19.

The CDR3 here is CASSLLGLAGAVEQFF. The DNA of the CDR3 is TGTGCCAGCAGTTTATTAGGACTAGCGGGAGCGGTTGAGCAGTTCTTC. The chain is built from TRBV28 and TRBJ2-1, with 13 nucleotides matching TRBD2. The CDR3 totals 16 residues. Germline CDR1 MDHEN, CDR2 SYDVKM. V shed 1 base and J 9 bases; nucleotides not matched to a gene: 6.